This T cell receptor (beta chain) was captured by sequencing in a study of T cell responses to AZD1222 COVID-19 vaccine. Study-wide results and caveats: Among the donors, most were white British and more were female, and clonal diversity was possibly underestimated. It was only five to seven AZD1222 recipients who were seropositive at baseline. Every sample of the repertoires postdated the peak T cell response.

Germline assignment: CDR1 MGHRA and CDR2 YSYEKL. V lost 3 bases to trimming and J lost 0 bases; unmatched junction nucleotides: 2. The CDR3 covers 15 residues. About this clone: Its antigen remains unidentified.

Assay used: immunoSEQ multiplex PCR; TCRdb lists only in-frame clones, some missing. Among approximately 100,000 clones listed, approximately 90% were seen once. V and J are TRBV4-1 and TRBJ1-3; TRBD1 matches 7 bases. Sequences were derived from peripheral blood, sampled on day 0 of AZD1222 vaccination. The receptor was derived from an adult in good health. CDR3 protein: CASSHQGGSGNTIYF. The CDR3 bases are TGCGCCAGCAGCCATCAGGGGGGCTCTGGAAACACCATATATTTT.